This TCR beta chain comes out of a study of blood T cell repertoires in COVID-19 (TCRdb year 2020). General notes on the study: Samples from collaborators originated in the United States, Italy and Spain and spanned both the acute and convalescent phases of COVID-19. The prospective study material was composed of cDNA or gDNA derived from T cells, B-cell-depleted T cells, or PBMCs. Subjects who had been exposed to COVID-19, were actively infected with it, or had recovered from it provided the deeply sampled blood TCRbeta repertoires that made up the dataset. Where HLA class I and class II types were available, the types were taken from metadata supplied by the sample provider, not from assay-based typing. Nearly every sample came with metadata listing a de-identified subject ID, COVID-19 status, age in years and sex. The repertoires were released in a freely available public database intended as a resource for research on the immune response to SARS-CoV-2. The samples were drawn from the first 160 participants of the ongoing ImmuneRACE study and from 1,254 subjects provided by 6 global collaborators. Results the study describes overall, beyond this receptor: How much clinical and demographic metadata was included differed by source and by participant, and the metadata was provided uncurated.

TCRbeta CDR3 regions were amplified from genomic DNA by means of the immunoSEQ Assay, a bias-controlled multiplex PCR. From the authors' description of their analysis: The number of nucleated cells in each sample was estimated by amplification of reference gene primers within the assay. To quantify the absolute abundance of each unique TCRbeta CDR3 rearrangement, sequence reads were collapsed and filtered. For each sample, productive Simpson clonality was calculated as the square root of Simpson's diversity index over productive rearrangements. In TCRdb, the immuneACCESS table is reduced to in-frame sequences with V and J assigned. These tables do not hold every clone; where another copy was compared, an unresolved V gene accounts for under half, and the others remain unexplained. V and J calls and clone size are given by that table; D and trimming were obtained from the DNA. Present in this sample are 87,000 or so clones, around 86% of which were seen just once. Around 5% of the sample is in the top ten clones.

The collaborating institutions used their own protocols to collect whole blood in K2EDTA tubes. For TCRbeta analysis, collaborator samples were shipped as frozen whole blood, as isolated PBMCs, or as DNA extracted from either sample type. CDR1 and CDR2 were assigned from the germline V gene (reference sequence) as LNHDA and SQIVND. V is shortened by 5 bases, J by 0 bases, and the region joining them spans 8 bases. Its CDR3 holds 14 amino acids, cysteine through phenylalanine. Just CDR3 DNA is preserved here, 42 bases in frame from base 1. Concerning this clone itself: Its antigen specificity is not known. No clone much larger than this one lies a single base away; base qualities are absent.

The clonotype comes from an elderly woman with acute or convalescent COVID-19. The material sequenced was peripheral blood. The receptor chain draws on TRBV19 and TRBJ1-3; a tentative D call is TRBD1 (5 bases match). The CDR3 region: CASSQTASGNTIYF. The nucleotides are TGTGCCAGTAGTCAGACAGCCTCTGGAAACACCATATATTTT.